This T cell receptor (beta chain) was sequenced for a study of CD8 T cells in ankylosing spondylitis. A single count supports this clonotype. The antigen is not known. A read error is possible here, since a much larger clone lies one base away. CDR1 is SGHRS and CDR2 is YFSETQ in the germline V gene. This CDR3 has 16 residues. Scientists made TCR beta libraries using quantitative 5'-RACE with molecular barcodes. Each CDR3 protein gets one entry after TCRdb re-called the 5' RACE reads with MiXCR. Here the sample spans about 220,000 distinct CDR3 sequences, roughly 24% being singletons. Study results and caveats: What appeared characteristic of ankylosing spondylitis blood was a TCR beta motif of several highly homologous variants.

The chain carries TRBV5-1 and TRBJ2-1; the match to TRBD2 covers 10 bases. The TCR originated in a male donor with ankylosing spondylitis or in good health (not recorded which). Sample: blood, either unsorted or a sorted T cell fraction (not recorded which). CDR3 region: CASNLGGTSAYNEQFF. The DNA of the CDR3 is TGCGCCAGCAACTTGGGAGGGACTAGCGCCTACAATGAGCAGTTCTTC.